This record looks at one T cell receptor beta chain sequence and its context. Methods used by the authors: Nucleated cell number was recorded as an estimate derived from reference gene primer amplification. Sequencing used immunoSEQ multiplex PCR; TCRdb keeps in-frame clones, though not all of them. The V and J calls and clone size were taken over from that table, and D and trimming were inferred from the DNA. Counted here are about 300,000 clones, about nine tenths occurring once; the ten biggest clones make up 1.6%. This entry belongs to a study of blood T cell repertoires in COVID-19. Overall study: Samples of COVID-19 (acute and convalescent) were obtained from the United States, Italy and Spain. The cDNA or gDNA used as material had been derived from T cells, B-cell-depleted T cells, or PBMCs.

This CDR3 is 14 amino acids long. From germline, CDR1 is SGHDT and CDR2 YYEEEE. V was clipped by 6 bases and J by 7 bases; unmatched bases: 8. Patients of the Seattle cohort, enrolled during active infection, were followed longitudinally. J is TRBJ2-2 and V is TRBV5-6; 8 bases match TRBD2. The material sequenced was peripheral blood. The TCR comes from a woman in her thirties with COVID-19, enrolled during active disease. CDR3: CASTWAGGYGELFF. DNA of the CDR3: TGTGCCAGCACCTGGGCGGGGGGCTACGGGGAGCTGTTTTTT. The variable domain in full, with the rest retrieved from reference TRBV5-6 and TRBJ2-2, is DAGVTQSPTHLIKTRGQQVTLRCSPKSGHDTVSWYQQALGQGPQFIFQYYEEEERQRGNFPDRFSGHQFPNYSSELNVNALLLGDSALYLCASTWAGGYGELFFGEGSRLTVL.